A single sample gave rise to the 5 T cell receptor beta chains below, sequenced in a study of beta chain features in type 1 diabetes. General study findings and limits: Shorter TCRB CDR3s, moderately but significantly so, marked every one of the four CD4+ subsets in Type 1 diabetes patients.

No antigens are known for them. Expressed TCRB transcripts were sequenced after all isolated RNA was converted to cDNA. Produced via immunoSEQ multiplex PCR; TCRdb's table is partial and in-frame only. The sample consists of roughly 150,000 clones, 7.5% to 9.5% of them appearing once. The sequenced sample consisted of central memory CD4+ T cells from blood. These receptors all stem from a woman under 30 with type 1 diabetes.

In this sample, this clone turned up a few times. This sequence joins TRBV7-2 and TRBJ2-7, with D uncertain. The CDR3 has 12 amino acids. CDR1 SGHTA and CDR2 FQGNSA come from the germline V gene. The ends were cut back, 1 base at V and 2 bases at J, with 3 bases in the middle. The CDR3 is CASSLVAYEQYF. The CDR3 coding sequence is TGTGCCAGCAGCTTAGTAGCCTACGAGCAGTACTTC.

This clone was observed a handful of times. The chain joins TRBV27 to TRBJ1-1; D is possibly TRBD1 (6 bases). From germline, CDR1 is MNHEY and CDR2 SMNVEV (reference sequence). The CDR3 runs 13 residues. V was trimmed by 5 bases and J by 4 bases, leaving 11 bases between them. CDR3 nucleotide sequence: TGTGCCAGCAGTCCGTTGACAGGCACTGAAGCTTTCTTT. It yields the protein CASSPLTGTEAFF.

This chain connects TRBV7-2 to TRBJ2-1; D unresolved. The CDR3 totals 13 residues. CDR1 is SGHTA and CDR2 is FQGNSA in the germline V gene. V was pared by 9 bases and J by 5 bases, with 14 bases between. The CDR3 region is CASLNRNDNEQFF. The CDR3 DNA sequence: TGTGCCAGTCTGAACAGAAATGACAATGAGCAGTTCTTC.

This clone was detected a few times. The chain uses TRBV15 and TRBJ1-5; 8 nucleotides line up with TRBD1. Losses at the gene ends were 0 bases for V and 5 bases for J; bases not matched to a gene: 3. CDR3 length equals 15 residues. Germline V gene lookup returns CDR1 LNHNV and CDR2 YYDKDF (reference sequence). For the CDR3, the DNA is TGTGCCACCAGCAGAGACAGGGGGCCGTATCAGCCCCAGCATTTT. Translated: CATSRDRGPYQPQHF.

The chain joins TRBV5-1 to TRBJ2-3; 8 nucleotides line up with TRBD2. The V and J ends lost 0 bases and 2 bases, in that order; junction bases with no gene match: 11. CDR1 is SGHRS and CDR2 is YFSETQ in the germline V gene. This CDR3 has 18 residues. Here the CDR3 DNA reads TGCGCCAGCAGCTTGGGGGCATACCTAGCGGGCGTCACAGATACGCAGTATTTT. The encoded protein is CASSLGAYLAGVTDTQYF.